This T cell receptor beta chain was captured in a study of blood T cells in healthy people across ages. Together with a sample-barcoded 5' primer, a J-beta primer mix was included in a second PCR lasting about 6 to 11 cycles. Carrying 12 random nucleotides, a template-switch adaptor labeled each individual cDNA molecule. Paired-end reads containing CDR3 totaled no fewer than 3 million for each sample. TCRdb called the 5' RACE reads again in MiXCR, with one record for every CDR3 protein. This sample has about 1.6 million distinct CDR3 sequences; around 35% occur once, and the top ten carry around 10%. This CDR3 has 15 residues. Trimming took off 1 base at V and 4 bases at J, with 13 bases between the two ends. Germline V CDR1 and CDR2: SGHTA, FQGNSA. Study-wide points: Among long-lived donors, naive CD4+ cells were more numerous and diversity higher than in aged donors. As naive T cell percentage varied, TCR beta diversity correlated strongly with it.

This clonotype was picked up a small number of times. Its matching antigen is unknown. Material: blood. The TCR was taken from a woman aged 25 to 39 in good health. V and J are TRBV7-2 and TRBJ1-2; no clear D gene. Here the CDR3 DNA reads TGTGCCAGCAGCTTAGATCCGGAACCTACCTATGGCTACACCTTC. The encoded protein is CASSLDPEPTYGYTF.